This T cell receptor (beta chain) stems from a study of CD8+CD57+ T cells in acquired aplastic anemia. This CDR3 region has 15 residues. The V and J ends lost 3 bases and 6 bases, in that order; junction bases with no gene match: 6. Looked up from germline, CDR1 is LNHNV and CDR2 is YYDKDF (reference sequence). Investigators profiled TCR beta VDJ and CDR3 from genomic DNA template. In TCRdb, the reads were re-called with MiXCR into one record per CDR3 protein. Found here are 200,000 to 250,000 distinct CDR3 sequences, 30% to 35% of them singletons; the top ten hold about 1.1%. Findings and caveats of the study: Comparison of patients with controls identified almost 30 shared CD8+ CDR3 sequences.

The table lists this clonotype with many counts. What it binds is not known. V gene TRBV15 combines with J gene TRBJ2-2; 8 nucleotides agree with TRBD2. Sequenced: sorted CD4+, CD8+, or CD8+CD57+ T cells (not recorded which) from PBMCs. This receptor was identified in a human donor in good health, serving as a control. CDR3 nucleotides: TGTGCCACCAGCAGGGCTGGACTAGCTGCCGGGGAGCTGTTTTTT. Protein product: CATSRAGLAAGELFF.